This TCR beta chain was found in a study of regulatory T cells in long-lasting Graves disease. As to this clonotype: A read error is likely, as this CDR3 ends without the conserved phenylalanine or tryptophan.

Investigators prepared the TCR beta libraries by applying iRepertoire HTBI primers and Arm-PCR of CDR3 regions. TCRdb re-analysed the multiplex PCR reads in MiXCR, keeping a single row per CDR3 protein. The repertoire holds 350,000 to 500,000 distinct CDR3 sequences, with roughly 15% as singletons. V gave up 5 bases and J gave up 4 bases; unmatched junction bases: 8. This CDR3 region has 15 residues. CDR1 is MDHEN, CDR2 SYDVKM, per germline. Indicated time point: newly diagnosed GD, antithyroid drugs for less than 3 months. TCR sequences were obtained from RNA taken from PBMCs. These data are also associated with another study on T cells in Graves' hyperthyroidism and ophthalmopathy.

This sample comprised peripheral blood mononuclear cells (PBMCs), obtained at new diagnosis, from a patient treated with antithyroid drugs. The clonotype comes from a woman aged 50 to 60 with Graves disease. The J gene is TRBJ2-7, the V gene TRBV28; 10 nucleotides agree with TRBD1. CDR3 in DNA: TGTGCCAGCAGTCTCCCGGGACAGGGGAAGTACGAGCAGTACCTC. It encodes CASSLPGQGKYEQYL.